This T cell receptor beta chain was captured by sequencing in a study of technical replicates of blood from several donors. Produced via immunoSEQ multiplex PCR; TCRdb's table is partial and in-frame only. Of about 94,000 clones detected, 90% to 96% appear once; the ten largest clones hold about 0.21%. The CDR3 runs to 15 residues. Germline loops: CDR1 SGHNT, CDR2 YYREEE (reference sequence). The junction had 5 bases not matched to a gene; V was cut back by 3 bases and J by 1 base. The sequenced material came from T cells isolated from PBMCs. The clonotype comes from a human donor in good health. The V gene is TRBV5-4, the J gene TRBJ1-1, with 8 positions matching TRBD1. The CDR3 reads CASSYQGARNTEAFF. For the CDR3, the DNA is TGTGCCAGCAGCTATCAGGGGGCTCGGAACACTGAAGCTTTCTTT.